This T cell receptor beta chain was retrieved from a study of T cell responses to AZD1222 COVID-19 vaccine (dated by TCRdb to 2020 to 2023). For context, the study as a whole: AZD1222 recipients whose second dose came at about 4 weeks and those whose second dose came at about 12 weeks were combined into one group, since spike-specific TCR depth and breadth did not differ between the two schedules. A total of 240 or so trial participants underwent TCR sequencing, of whom 207 had received two doses of AZD1222 and about 26 had received two doses of the MenACWY control vaccine. Trial participants were enrolled into age subgroups of 18-55, 56-69 and 70-plus years, which contained about 150, 27 and 61 TCR-sequenced participants, respectively. Here is what the overall study found, with its caveats: Because no day 14 peak-response samples were available, the repertoires could be characterized only after the peak T cell response. Reportedly, almost half of the unique spike-specific TCRs recognized epitopes lying outside the regions that are mutated in the B.1.351 and B.1.1.7 variants. The 56-69-year group was small, and its depth increase did not reach significance, likely because of low power. CD4 TCRs associated with the vaccine covered the entire spike protein, and the dominant responses were in regions 160-218 and 743-854. Conclusions about previously exposed vaccinees are limited because only a handful of AZD1222 recipients were SARS-CoV-2 seropositive at baseline. Participants were mostly white British, with more females than males. The authors suggested clonal diversity may have been underestimated. A significant rise in spike-specific TCR breadth and depth was observed after two AZD1222 doses relative to day 0 and relative to MenACWY recipients.

Concerning this clone: This receptor's antigen is unknown. No base-level quality is on record; no much larger clone is a single base apart.

The CDR3 regions of human TCRbeta chains were analyzed by immunosequencing. Under the source paper's analysis protocol: TCRs in the repertoires were matched against a reference library of SARS-CoV-2-specific TCRs that had been generated with the MIRA antigen-specificity platform. Breadth was defined as the fraction of unique TCRs that were SARS-CoV-2-associated, and depth was defined as the fraction of total T cells that were SARS-CoV-2-associated. Using the MIRA data, every spike-specific TCR was mapped to the spike region that the TCR reacted to and assigned to either a CD4 or a CD8 class. Log10-transformed breadth and depth values were compared by one-way ANOVA with Sidak's multiple comparisons tests. TCRdb re-hosts the immuneACCESS table, in-frame sequences only. Its copies lack some clones; in the studies checked, an unresolved V gene accounts for under half of them, and the cause for the rest is not known. V and J calls and clone size are given by that table; D and trimming were obtained from the DNA. The sample table lists 120,000 or so clones, 80% to 90% of them with a count of one. Around 5.8% of the sample is taken by the ten largest.

In the paper's terms, the time point label means: baseline before first vaccination. Vaccinee samples came from UK trials COV001 and COV002, including a single-blind randomized controlled phase 2/3 trial of AZD1222 (ChAdOx1 nCoV-19) in healthy adults. For TCRbeta chain sequencing, PBMC samples were collected from trial participants at day 0 and at day 28 after the second dose. The germline V gene specifies SGDLS as CDR1 and YYNGEE as CDR2. Including the terminal cysteine and phenylalanine, the CDR3 comprises 13 residues. Just the 39-base CDR3 DNA is kept, in frame starting at base 1. V lost 0 bases and J lost 15 bases; the stretch between them is 16 bases long.

The TCR was taken from an adult in good health. This material consisted of peripheral blood, taken on day 0 of AZD1222 vaccination. The chain employs TRBV9 and TRBJ2-1; TRBD2 could be the D gene, as 5 bases match. The DNA sequence is given as TGTGCCAGCAGCGTAGCTGAAGGGCGGGTGCCGTTCTTC. The translation is CASSVAEGRVPFF.